This T cell receptor (beta chain) stems from a study of shared clonotypes between healthy human individuals. Investigators spread the genomic DNA of each subset evenly over several immunoSEQ plates. Method: immunoSEQ multiplex PCR; TCRdb's copy keeps in-frame clones and lacks some. The table shows 2,500,000 or so clones, with roughly 93% occurring only once. V lost 4 bases to trimming and J lost 0 bases, with 11 bases between them. There are 15 residues in the CDR3. Germline-derived CDR1 and CDR2 are SGHRS and YFSETQ. This receptor was taken from a man between 18 and 35 years old in good health. Some clones in this sample may be carry-over from other donors' samples. The sample was naive CD4+ T cells from PBMCs. Regarding subset: CD45RA+ positively selected. The rearrangement joins TRBV5-1 to TRBJ2-1; a possible D gene is TRBD2 (5 bases). For the CDR3, the DNA is TGCGCCAGCAGCGAAACTGGGAGCTCCTACAATGAGCAGTTCTTC. It encodes CASSETGSSYNEQFF.